These T cell receptor beta chains were read from a single sample in a study of blood T cells in healthy people across ages. One entry per CDR3 protein, called by TCRdb with MiXCR from the 5' RACE reads. This table has about 1.5 million distinct CDR3 sequences, 42% appearing once. The sequencing input was blood. The receptors here all came from a woman between 18 and 29 years old in good health. Both conserved end residues are trimmed from each CDR3.

J gene,V gene,CDR3 protein
TRBJ1-5,TRBV6-2/TRBV6-3,ASSYSMGPNQPQH
TRBJ2-3,TRBV5-5,ASTGFPDTQY
TRBJ2-7,TRBV20-1,SAPRTGIAYEQY
TRBJ1-1,TRBV25-1,ASSEGVAGDTEAF
TRBJ1-1,TRBV5-4,ASSLSSMTEAF
TRBJ1-1,TRBV5-5,ASSPRSPSGTEAF
TRBJ2-1,TRBV28,ASRSERVYNAQF
TRBJ1-2,TRBV20-1,SASRRDVFHYGYT
TRBJ1-2,TRBV5-1,ASSLWNHIGQGKDYGYT
TRBJ2-7,TRBV28,ASSTRLSSGDSSYEQY
TRBJ1-5,TRBV6-2/TRBV6-3,ASTPDPVGQPQH
TRBJ1-1,TRBV27,ASSFRGGGTEAF
TRBJ2-3,TRBV20-1,SARLAGVTDTQY
TRBJ2-7,TRBV29-1,SVEGGDRGHYNEQY
TRBJ1-5,TRBV19,ASSTDRGDNQPQH
TRBJ1-2,TRBV12-3/TRBV12-4,ASSLAPLYGYT
TRBJ2-3,TRBV11-2,ASSFIVGSDTQY
TRBJ2-7,TRBV12-5,ASGEGLAGFYEQY
TRBJ2-3,TRBV4-3,ASSRTDRGRTDTQY
TRBJ2-1,TRBV20-1,SALGGNEQF
TRBJ2-4,TRBV20-1,SARSGLGGQEQY
TRBJ2-7,TRBV6-1,ASSEMGTGLYEQY
TRBJ2-1,TRBV11-2,ASSLARGRLYTEQF
TRBJ2-5,TRBV11-2,ASSLNGGGLETQY
TRBJ2-5,TRBV20-1,SARPPGTGAAQETQY
TRBJ1-3,TRBV7-2,ASSHILSGNTIY
TRBJ2-1,TRBV10-2,ASSFVRLEEQF
TRBJ1-2,TRBV29-1,SAAGAESGYT
TRBJ1-1,TRBV29-1,SVLRGTGTEAF
TRBJ2-3,TRBV11-2,ASSKAGQSTDTQY
TRBJ2-5,TRBV5-1,ASSLGTGQRIQETQY
TRBJ1-4,TRBV16,ASSHPEGGEKLF
TRBJ2-3,TRBV7-9,ASSLKGGADTQY
TRBJ2-7,TRBV27,ASGRTGPEQY
TRBJ1-5,TRBV6-2/TRBV6-3,ASSRTGRLSNQPQH
.,TRBV5-5,ASSKRTGAYNEQY
TRBJ2-2,TRBV20-1,SARYGPGELF
TRBJ2-3,TRBV6-6,ASSLDLRDAQY
TRBJ2-5,TRBV18,ASSALAGSYNEQY
TRBJ1-1,TRBV11-2,ASRPGQGAAYTEAF
TRBJ2-5,TRBV12-3/TRBV12-4,ASSFKFEHGTETQY
TRBJ2-1,TRBV4-2,ASSHDGQGYNEQF
TRBJ1-1,TRBV20-1,SAQDGNTEAF
.,TRBV6-1,ASSEDRSPETQY
TRBJ2-1,TRBV4-3,ASSRTSGTNNEQF
.,TRBV12-3/TRBV12-4,ASSLGSGGSYNEQY
TRBJ1-6,TRBV20-1,SARARGQRNSPLH
TRBJ2-5,TRBV20-1,SAKPSGIRETRY
TRBJ2-7,TRBV6-2/TRBV6-3,ASSPFSGINSYEQY
TRBJ1-1,TRBV29-1,SGGEGSTEAF
TRBJ1-1,TRBV29-1,SVGGGYITEAF
TRBJ1-5,TRBV9,ASSVARRDRANQPQH
TRBJ2-3,TRBV20-1,SATMAGSSTDTQY